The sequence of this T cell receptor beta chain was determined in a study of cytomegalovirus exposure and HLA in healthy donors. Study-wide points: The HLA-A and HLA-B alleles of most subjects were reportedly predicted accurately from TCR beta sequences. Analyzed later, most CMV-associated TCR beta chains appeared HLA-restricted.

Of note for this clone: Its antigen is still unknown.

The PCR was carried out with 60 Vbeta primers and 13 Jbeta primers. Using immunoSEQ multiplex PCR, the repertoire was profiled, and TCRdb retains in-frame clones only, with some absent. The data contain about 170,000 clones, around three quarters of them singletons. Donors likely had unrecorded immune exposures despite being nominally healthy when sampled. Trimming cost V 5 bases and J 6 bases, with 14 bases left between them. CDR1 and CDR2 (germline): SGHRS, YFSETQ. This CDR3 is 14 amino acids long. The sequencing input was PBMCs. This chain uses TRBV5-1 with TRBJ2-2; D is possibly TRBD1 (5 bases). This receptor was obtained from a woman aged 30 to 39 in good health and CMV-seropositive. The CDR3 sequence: CASRRTPGSGELFF. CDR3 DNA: TGCGCCAGCAGAAGGACACCCGGGTCCGGGGAGCTGTTTTTT.